A selection of T cell receptor beta chains follows, all from one sample in a study of OX40 agonist ivuxolimab in advanced cancers. TCRdb's copy holds only in-frame clones and misses some; the assay was immunoSEQ multiplex PCR. The sample records 6,000 or so clones, about 80% being singletons. The starting material was CD4+ or CD8+ T cells sorted from blood, obtained in a trial of the OX40 agonist ivuxolimab. Receptors originate from an adult with an advanced solid tumor such as melanoma, head and neck, liver or kidney cancer. Each CDR3 is given with its conserved first and last residue. The D gene is left open where the match is weak.

j_call v_call d_call cdr3_aa
TRBJ2-2 TRBV9 . CASSVVVGELFF
TRBJ1-5 TRBV7-9 . CASSLSGARQPQHF
TRBJ1-4 TRBV9 TRBD1 CASSVATGGEKLFF
TRBJ1-2 TRBV2 . CASSESRTQGYTF
TRBJ2-5 TRBV18 . CASSPIGQKETQYF
TRBJ1-1 TRBV25-1 . CASRKEQGNTEAFF
TRBJ2-3 TRBV7-8 . CASSLWMRDTQYF
TRBJ2-3 TRBV4-2 TRBD2 CASSSRGTSGGTDTQYF
TRBJ2-1 TRBV7-8 TRBD2 CASSSGGAGNEQFF
TRBJ2-1 TRBV9 . CASSAHGDEQFF
TRBJ2-1 TRBV7-9 TRBD2 CASSQGLIDNEQFF
TRBJ2-7 TRBV5-1 . CASSLAGSEQYF
TRBJ1-1 TRBV9 . CASSVLGKNTEAFF
TRBJ2-5 TRBV27 TRBD2 CASSHSRGGWETQYF
TRBJ1-1 TRBV6-1 . CASSEAFF
TRBJ1-4 TRBV29-1 TRBD1 CSVGRQGAANEKLFF
TRBJ2-3 TRBV18 . CASSPNPGLGDTQYF
TRBJ2-7 TRBV4-3 TRBD1 CASSEAPTGSVYEQYF
TRBJ2-7 TRBV4-3 TRBD1 CASSLTGGYEQYF
TRBJ1-5 TRBV7-2 TRBD1 CASSLAGGWDRASNQPQHF
TRBJ2-3 TRBV5-1 TRBD2 CASSLASGGATDTQYF
TRBJ2-5 TRBV6-6 . CASSPGGHKETQYF
TRBJ2-7 TRBV4-1 TRBD1 CASSPRDRAPFEQYF
TRBJ2-1 TRBV2 . CASSEVALTYNEQFF
TRBJ1-5 TRBV21-1 . CASSKVGQRLGEANQPQHF
TRBJ2-1 TRBV9 TRBD1 CASSGQGRYNEQFF
TRBJ1-1 TRBV5-1 TRBD1 CASSWRTGMNTEAFF
TRBJ2-2 TRBV2 TRBD2 CASRGLAGMAGELFF
TRBJ1-1 TRBV25-1 . CAWRGYTEAFF
TRBJ1-2 TRBV6-5 . CASSLDSNYGYTF
TRBJ2-7 TRBV11-2 TRBD2 CASSLGGGKYEQYF
TRBJ2-3 TRBV5-4 TRBD2 CASSGGLAGAYSTDTQYF
TRBJ1-3 TRBV7-6 . CASSLQGTGNTIYF
TRBJ1-5 TRBV9 . CASSEGGQINQPQHF
TRBJ2-3 TRBV7-2 TRBD2 CASSLTSGRFTDTQYF
TRBJ1-2 TRBV5-6 . CASSLGLNYGYTF
TRBJ1-2 TRBV6-6 . CASSYDISNYGYTF
TRBJ2-5 TRBV14 . CASSHLQGRETQYF
TRBJ2-7 TRBV6-1 TRBD1 CASSARWTGTYEQYF
TRBJ2-1 TRBV4-3 TRBD2 CASSQGLGGGADNEQFF
TRBJ1-3 TRBV5-6 . CASSRNLLSGNTIYF
TRBJ2-7 TRBV14 . CASSQVAGPYEQYF
TRBJ1-1 TRBV5-4 . CASSPELAAMNTEAFF
TRBJ1-1 TRBV19 . CASSIVTPLGTEAFF
TRBJ1-1 TRBV15 TRBD1 CATRSSTGRNTEAFF
TRBJ2-1 TRBV6-6 . CASSAPGDEQFF
TRBJ1-5 TRBV9 . CASSVGMGQPQHF